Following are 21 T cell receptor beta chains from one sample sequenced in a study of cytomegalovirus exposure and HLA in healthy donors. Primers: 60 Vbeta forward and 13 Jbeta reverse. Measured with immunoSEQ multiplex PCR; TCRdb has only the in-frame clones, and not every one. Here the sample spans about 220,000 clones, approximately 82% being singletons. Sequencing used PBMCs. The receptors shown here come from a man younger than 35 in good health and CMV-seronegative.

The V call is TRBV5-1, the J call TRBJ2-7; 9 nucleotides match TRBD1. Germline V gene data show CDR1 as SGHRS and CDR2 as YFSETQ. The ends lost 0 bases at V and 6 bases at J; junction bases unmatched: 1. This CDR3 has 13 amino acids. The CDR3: CASSLATGGEQYF. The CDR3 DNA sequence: TGCGCCAGCAGCTTGGCGACAGGGGGCGAGCAGTACTTC.

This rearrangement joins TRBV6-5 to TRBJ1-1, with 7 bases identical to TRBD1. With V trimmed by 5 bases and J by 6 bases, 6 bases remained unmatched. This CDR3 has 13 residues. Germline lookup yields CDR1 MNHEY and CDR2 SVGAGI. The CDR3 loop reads CASSTDRVPEAFF. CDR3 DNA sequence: TGTGCCAGCAGTACCGACAGGGTCCCTGAAGCTTTCTTT.

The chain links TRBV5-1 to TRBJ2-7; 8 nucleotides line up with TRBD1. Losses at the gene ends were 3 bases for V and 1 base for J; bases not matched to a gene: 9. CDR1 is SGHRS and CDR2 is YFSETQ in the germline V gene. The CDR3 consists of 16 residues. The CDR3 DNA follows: TGCGCCAGCAGCTCGGGGGTGGGACAGGAGTCCTACGAGCAGTACTTC. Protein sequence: CASSSGVGQESYEQYF. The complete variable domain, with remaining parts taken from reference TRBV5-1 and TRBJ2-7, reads KAGVTQTPRYLIKTRGQQVTLSCSPISGHRSVSWYQQTPGQGLQFLFEYFSETQRNKGNFPGRFSGRQFSNSRSEMNVSTLELGDSALYLCASSSGVGQESYEQYFGPGTRLTVT.

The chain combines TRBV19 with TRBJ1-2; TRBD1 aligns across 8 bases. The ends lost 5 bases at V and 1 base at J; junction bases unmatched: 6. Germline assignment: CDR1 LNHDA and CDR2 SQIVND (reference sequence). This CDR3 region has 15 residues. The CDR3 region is CASSPRTGNNYGYTF. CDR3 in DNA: TGTGCCAGTAGTCCCAGGACAGGGAATAACTATGGCTACACCTTC.

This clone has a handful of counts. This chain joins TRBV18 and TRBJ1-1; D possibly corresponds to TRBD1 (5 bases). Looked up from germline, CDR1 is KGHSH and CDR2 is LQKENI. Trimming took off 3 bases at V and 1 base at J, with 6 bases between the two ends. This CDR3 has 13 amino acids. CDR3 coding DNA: TGTGCCAGCTCACCGGGGGGGAACACTGAAGCTTTCTTT. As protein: CASSPGGNTEAFF.

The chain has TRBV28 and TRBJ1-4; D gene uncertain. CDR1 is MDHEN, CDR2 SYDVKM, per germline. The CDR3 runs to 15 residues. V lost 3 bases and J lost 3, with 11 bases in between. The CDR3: CASSLAVAANEKLFF. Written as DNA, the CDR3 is TGTGCCAGCAGTTTGGCAGTTGCTGCTAATGAAAAACTGTTTTTT.

This CDR3 reads CASSPGLRYEQYF. Here the CDR3 DNA reads TGTGCCAGCTCACCAGGACTGCGGTACGAGCAGTACTTC. The rearrangement joins TRBV18 to TRBJ2-7, with D perhaps TRBD2 (5 bases). The germline CDR1 and CDR2 sequences are KGHSH and LQKENI. The V and J ends lost 2 bases and 4 bases respectively, with 9 bases between them. The CDR3 totals 13 residues. The whole variable domain, filled in from reference TRBV18 and TRBJ2-7, reads NAGVMQNPRHLVRRRGQEARLRCSPMKGHSHVYWYRQLPEEGLKFMVYLQKENIIDESGMPKERFSAEFPKEGPSILRIQQVVRGDSAAYFCASSPGLRYEQYFGPGTRLTVT.

The CDR3 nucleotides are TGTGCCAGCAGTCTCTCCGCAGCAACTAATGAAAAACTGTTTTTT. Protein sequence: CASSLSAATNEKLFF. The chain links TRBV28 to TRBJ1-4; unclear D gene. This CDR3 spans 15 amino acids. V was pared by 5 bases and J by 0 bases, with 10 bases between. The germline V gene has CDR1 MDHEN and CDR2 SYDVKM.

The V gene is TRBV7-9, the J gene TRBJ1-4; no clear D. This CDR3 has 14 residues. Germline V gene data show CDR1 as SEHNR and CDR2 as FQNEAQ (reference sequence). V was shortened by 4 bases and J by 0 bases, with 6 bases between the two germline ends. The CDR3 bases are TGTGCCAGCAGCTGGGCTGCAACTAATGAAAAACTGTTTTTT. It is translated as CASSWAATNEKLFF.

The CDR3 bases are TGTGCCAGCAGCTTAGAGACTGGGGGCGGTTTCGGCTACACCTTC. Its protein is CASSLETGGGFGYTF. This chain connects TRBV11-2 to TRBJ1-2; possible D gene TRBD1, 6 bases. The germline V gene encodes CDR1 SGHAT and CDR2 FQNNGV. V lost 0 bases to trimming and J lost 8 bases, with 16 bases between them. The CDR3 is 15 amino acids.

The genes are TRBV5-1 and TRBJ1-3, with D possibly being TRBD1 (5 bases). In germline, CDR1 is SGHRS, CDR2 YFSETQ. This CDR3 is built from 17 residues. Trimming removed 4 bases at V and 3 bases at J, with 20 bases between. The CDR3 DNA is TGCGCCAGCAGCCACCGTCCACCGGGGGAGGATGGAAACACCATATATTTT. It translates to CASSHRPPGEDGNTIYF.

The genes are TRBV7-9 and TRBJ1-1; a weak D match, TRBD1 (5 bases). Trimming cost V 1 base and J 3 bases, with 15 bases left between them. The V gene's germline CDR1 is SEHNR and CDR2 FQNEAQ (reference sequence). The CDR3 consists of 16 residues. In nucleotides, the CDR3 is TGTGCCAGCAGCTTAGGGTTAGGGGACTTCGACACTGAAGCTTTCTTT. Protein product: CASSLGLGDFDTEAFF.

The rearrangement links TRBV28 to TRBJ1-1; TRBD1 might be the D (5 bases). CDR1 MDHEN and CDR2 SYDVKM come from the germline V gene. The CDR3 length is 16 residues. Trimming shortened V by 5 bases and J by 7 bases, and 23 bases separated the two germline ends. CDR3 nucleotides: TGTGCCAGCAGTCCTATCCAGGAAGGGGAAAGGGGTGAAGCTTTCTTT. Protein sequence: CASSPIQEGERGEAFF.

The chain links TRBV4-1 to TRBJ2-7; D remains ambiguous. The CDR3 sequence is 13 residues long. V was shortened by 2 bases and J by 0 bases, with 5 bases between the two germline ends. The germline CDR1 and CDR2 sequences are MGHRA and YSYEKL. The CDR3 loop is CASSQQISYEQYF. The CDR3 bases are TGCGCCAGCAGCCAACAGATCTCCTACGAGCAGTACTTC.

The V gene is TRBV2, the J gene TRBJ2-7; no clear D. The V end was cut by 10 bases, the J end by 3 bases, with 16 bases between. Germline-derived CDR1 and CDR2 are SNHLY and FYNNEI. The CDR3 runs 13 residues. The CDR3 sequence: CATSDRRNYEQYF. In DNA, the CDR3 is TGTGCCACCAGCGATAGGCGGAACTACGAGCAGTACTTC.

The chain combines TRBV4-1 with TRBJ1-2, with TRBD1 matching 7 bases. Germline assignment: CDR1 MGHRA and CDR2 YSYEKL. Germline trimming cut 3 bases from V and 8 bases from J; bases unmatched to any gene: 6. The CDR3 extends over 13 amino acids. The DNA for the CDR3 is TGCGCCAGCAGCCACCGGACAGGAGCAGGCTACACCTTC. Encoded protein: CASSHRTGAGYTF.

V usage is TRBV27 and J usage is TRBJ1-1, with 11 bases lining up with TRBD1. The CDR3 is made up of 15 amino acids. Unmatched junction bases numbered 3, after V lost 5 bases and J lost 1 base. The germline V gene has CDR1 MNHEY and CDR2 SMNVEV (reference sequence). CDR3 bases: TGTGCCAGCAGTGCGGGACAGGGGGGGAACACTGAAGCTTTCTTT. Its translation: CASSAGQGGNTEAFF.

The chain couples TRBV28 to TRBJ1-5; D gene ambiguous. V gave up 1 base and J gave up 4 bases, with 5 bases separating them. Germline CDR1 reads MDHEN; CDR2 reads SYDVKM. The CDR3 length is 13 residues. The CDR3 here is CASSLFQNQPQHF. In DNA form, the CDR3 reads TGTGCCAGCAGTTTATTCCAGAATCAGCCCCAGCATTTT.

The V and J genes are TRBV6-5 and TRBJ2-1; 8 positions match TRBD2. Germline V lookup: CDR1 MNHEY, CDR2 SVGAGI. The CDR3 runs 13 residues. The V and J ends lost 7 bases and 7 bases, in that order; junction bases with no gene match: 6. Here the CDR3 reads CASTPPSGNEQFF. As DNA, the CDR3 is TGTGCCAGCACCCCGCCTAGCGGGAATGAGCAGTTCTTC.

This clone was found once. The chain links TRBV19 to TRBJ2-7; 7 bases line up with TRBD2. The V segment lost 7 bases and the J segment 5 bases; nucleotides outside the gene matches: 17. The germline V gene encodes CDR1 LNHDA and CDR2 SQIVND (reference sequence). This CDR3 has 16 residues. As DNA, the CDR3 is TGTGCCAGTACTAATCACCCCGGCGGGGGTCCCGACGAGCAGTACTTC. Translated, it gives CASTNHPGGGPDEQYF. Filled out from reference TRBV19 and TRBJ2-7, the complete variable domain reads DGGITQSPKYLFRKEGQNVTLSCEQNLNHDAMYWYRQDPGQGLRLIYYSQIVNDFQKGDIAEGYSVSREKKESFPLTVTSAQKNPTAFYLCASTNHPGGGPDEQYFGPGTRLTVT.

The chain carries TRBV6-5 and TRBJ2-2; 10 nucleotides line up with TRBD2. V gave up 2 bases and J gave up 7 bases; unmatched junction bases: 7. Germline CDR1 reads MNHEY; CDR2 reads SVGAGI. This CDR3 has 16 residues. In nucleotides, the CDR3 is TGTGCCAGCAGTTACAGTCTAGCGGGAGTAAGCGGGGAGCTGTTTTTT. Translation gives CASSYSLAGVSGELFF.